This T cell receptor (beta chain) was recovered during a study of shared clonotypes between healthy human individuals (dated by TCRdb to the early 2020s). Context from the whole study: A few men and two women, aged 18 to 49 years, made up the cohort. The study deeply sequenced blood TCR repertoires of several healthy adults to estimate repertoire size and the extent of clonotype sharing between individuals. Per donor, leukapheresis produced somewhere between about 0.8 and 9 billion PBMCs. For each donor, CD4 naive and CD4 memory were each run on three plates, CD8 naive on two plates, and CD8 memory on one plate. Different laboratories and diverse techniques were used to prepare libraries and sequence TCR repertoires, to increase sequencing depth and limit assay-specific biases.

CD8 naive samples consisted of CD45RO-negative cells that were positively selected for CCR7, yielding a CD45RA+CCR7+ population without TemRA cells. The donors were healthy, HIV-negative adults with no recently reported acute infections or vaccinations. Only Caucasian adults living in Nashville, Tennessee, USA were represented among the donors. Blood was collected by leukapheresis, and PBMCs were isolated by Ficoll-Histopaque density gradient centrifugation and then cryopreserved in liquid nitrogen vapor phase. Analytical flow cytometry was used to check the purity and quantity of each magnetically sorted T cell population. Genomic DNA was isolated from each sorted fraction and quantified by UV absorbance on a Nanodrop 2000c. TCR CDR3 regions were amplified from genomic DNA by multiplex PCR using the deep immunoSEQ assay. Extracted genomic DNA from each cell subset was spread evenly across all wells of several immunoSEQ 96-well plates, with each plate serving as a replicate. For sorted subsets, each replicate PCR was loaded with 200 ng genomic DNA, equivalent to some 31,000 T cell genomes. Purified libraries were quantified with a Qubit 3.0 fluorometer, sized on a Bioanalyzer 2100, and re-quantified with the KAPA Library Quantification kit. A separate single-read 150-cycle Illumina NextSeq 550 flow cell was used to sequence each immunoSEQ 96-well plate. The paper's data handling went like this. The immunoSEQ output contained only junctional sequences without quality scores, so filtering could not match that applied to full-length reads. To assign V/J genes and CDR3, sequences were annotated against IMGT germline references using PyIR, a Python wrapper for IgBLAST v1.9. Reads were filtered out if the reads had weak V/J assignments (E-value above 1e-6), no CDR3, stop codons, out-of-frame junctions, or ambiguous translated residues. V3J clonotypes were defined as sequences sharing an identical inferred V gene, J gene, and CDR3 amino acid sequence. Percentage overlap between repertoires was computed as shared unique clonotypes divided by the size of the smaller repertoire. Three approaches were used to assess repertoire richness: RTK rarefaction, the Chao1 estimator, and Recon v2.1 estimates of unobserved clonotypes. For all TCRbeta clonotypes obtained by the gDNA method from a few donors, generation probabilities were computed with OLGA. TCRdb took this table from immuneACCESS and kept in-frame rearrangements with V and J called. Such tables lack part of the clones; where checked against another copy, unresolved V genes explain under half of the gap, and the rest is unexplained. That table furnishes V, J and clone size, whereas the DNA furnished D and trimming. Present in this sample are about 680,000 clones, around 92% of which were seen just once. More than 20% of the sample is taken by the ten largest.

The full study reports these points: Larger estimated clonotype richness was generally found for naive subsets than for memory subsets. The small number of donors limited the genetic and exposure-history diversity represented. Sampling was restricted to blood, and TCR repertoires in tissues likely differ from the TCR repertoires found in blood. Based on pairwise subsampling, the degree of clonotype sharing among donors was expected to be affected by sequencing depth. Higher generation probabilities were observed for clonotypes shared by all four sorted-subset donors than for non-shared clonotypes. Rarefaction of sorted-subset datasets indicated incomplete sequencing despite the large sequencing depth. When a few donors were compared, the shared fraction of clonotypes was about 5.4% for naive CD4, approximately 3.3% for naive CD8, about 2.5% for memory CD4, and less than 0.5% for memory CD8.

Taken from the germline V gene, the CDR1 and CDR2 loops are KGHSH and LQKENI. The CDR3 runs 15 residues from the cysteine to the phenylalanine. Only the CDR3 region is kept as DNA, spanning 45 bases read in frame from base 1. In the case of this clone: This clone's antigen is unknown. With a much larger clone just one base away, this may be a read error.

Material: naive CD8+ T cells sorted from blood. This sample's cell subset or site label indicates: CD45RA+CCR7+. This sequence was found in a man aged 30-40 years in good health. The chain links TRBV18 with TRBJ1-5, with the D segment identity uncertain. The DNA sequence reads TGTGCCATCTCATTATCGGGGAATAGCAATCAGCCCCAGCATTTT. Translated, this gives CAISLSGNSNQPQHF.